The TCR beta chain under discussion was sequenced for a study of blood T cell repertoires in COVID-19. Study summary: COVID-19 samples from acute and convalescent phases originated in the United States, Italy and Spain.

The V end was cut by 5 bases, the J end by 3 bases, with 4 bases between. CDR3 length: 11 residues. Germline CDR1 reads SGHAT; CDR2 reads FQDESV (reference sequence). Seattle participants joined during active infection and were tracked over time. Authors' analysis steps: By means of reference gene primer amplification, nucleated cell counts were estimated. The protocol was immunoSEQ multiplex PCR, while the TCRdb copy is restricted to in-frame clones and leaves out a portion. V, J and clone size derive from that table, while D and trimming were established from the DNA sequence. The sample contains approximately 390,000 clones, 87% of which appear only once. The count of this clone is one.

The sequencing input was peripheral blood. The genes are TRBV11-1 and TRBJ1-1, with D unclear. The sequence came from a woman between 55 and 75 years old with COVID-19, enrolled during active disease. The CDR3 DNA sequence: TGTGCCAGCAGCCAGTACACTGAAGCTTTCTTT. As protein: CASSQYTEAFF.